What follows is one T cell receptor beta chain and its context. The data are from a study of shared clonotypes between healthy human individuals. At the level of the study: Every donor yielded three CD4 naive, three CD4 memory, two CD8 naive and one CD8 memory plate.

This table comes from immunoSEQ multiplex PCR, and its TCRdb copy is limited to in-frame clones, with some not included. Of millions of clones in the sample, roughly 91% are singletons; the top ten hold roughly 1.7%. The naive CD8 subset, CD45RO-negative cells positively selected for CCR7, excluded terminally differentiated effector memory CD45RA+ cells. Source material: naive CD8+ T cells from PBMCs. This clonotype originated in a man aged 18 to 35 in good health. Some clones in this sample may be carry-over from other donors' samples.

The CDR3 nucleotides are TGTGCCAGCAGCTTAAGGGCCCACGAGCAGTACTTC. The encoded protein is CASSLRAHEQYF. This chain links TRBV5-5 with TRBJ2-7; the D is unclear. The CDR3 length is 12 residues. Germline V gives CDR1 SGHKS, CDR2 YYEKEE (reference sequence). Trimming shortened V by 2 bases and J by 5 bases, and 8 bases separated the two germline ends.